This T cell receptor beta chain was sequenced for a study of shared clonotypes between healthy human individuals. CDR3 length: 15 residues. TCRdb's table, derived via immunoSEQ multiplex PCR, lists solely in-frame clones and lacks some. The sample gives 2 million to 2.5 million clones, roughly 92% of which show up once; around 0.38% is in the top ten. Free of recent acute infections or vaccinations, the donors were healthy HIV-negative adults. Caucasian adults living in Nashville, Tennessee, provided all samples. Sequencing was performed on naive CD4+ T cells from PBMCs. The subset here: CD45RA+ positively selected. This sequence was found in a young man in good health. Some clones in this sample may be carry-over from other donors' samples. The rearrangement joins TRBV21-1 to TRBJ1-5. TRBV21-1 is annotated as a pseudogene. The CDR3 nucleotides are TGTGCCAGCAGCACCAAAAGGGCGTACAATCAGCCCCAGCATTTT. The encoded protein is CASSTKRAYNQPQHF.